Below, one T cell receptor beta chain is given with its context. The antigen remains undetermined. The PCR was carried out with 60 Vbeta primers and 13 Jbeta primers. The method was immunoSEQ multiplex PCR; TCRdb's version includes in-frame clones alone and lacks a portion of them. Of 150,000 to 200,000 clones in the sample, 76% were seen once. Unrecorded immune exposure was likely among donors, who were nominally healthy when sampled. Losses at the gene ends were 5 bases for V and 0 bases for J; bases not matched to a gene: 3. CDR1 MNHEY and CDR2 SVGAGI come from the germline V gene. This CDR3 contains 15 residues. This sample was taken from a study of cytomegalovirus exposure and HLA in healthy donors. Background on the study: A previous analysis identified approximately 120 million unique TCR beta sequences derived from roughly 190 million T cells. Study-level results: TCR beta chains numbering more than 150 were designated cytomegalovirus-associated. Immune exposure data for these donors was limited to CMV serostatus.

The sample consisted of PBMCs. The receptor was isolated from a male donor in good health and CMV-seronegative. J is TRBJ1-5 and V is TRBV6-5; TRBD1 aligns across 8 bases. The CDR3 bases are TGTGCCAGCAGTGCGGGACAGGTTAGCAATCAGCCCCAGCATTTT. This translates into CASSAGQVSNQPQHF.